Listed below are T cell receptor beta chains from one sample, sequenced in a study of T cell clones after liver transplantation. TCRdb keeps only in-frame clones here, not all; method: immunoSEQ multiplex PCR. In the table there are over 25,000 clones, around 94% of which are singletons. The source material was CD8+ T cells from blood, sampled 12 months after liver transplant. The receptors were gathered from a human patient who received a liver transplant. Certain T cells may be donor cells from the graft. The CDR3 runs from the conserved cysteine through the conserved F or W. Fields, in order: J gene, V gene, clone size, D gene, CDR3 protein, CDR3 DNA. A D gene is named only where the DNA matches it firmly. Rows give clone size only sometimes, using once, few, many, or a class for an expanded clone.

>TRBJ1-2|TRBV5-6|.|TRBD1
CASRLSGTGLGGYTF
TGTGCCAGCAGACTATCCGGGACAGGTCTGGGTGGCTACACCTTC
>TRBJ2-7|TRBV5-1|once|TRBD1
CASSIGQGPDEQYF
TGCGCCAGCAGCATAGGACAGGGTCCAGACGAGCAGTACTTC
>TRBJ2-7|TRBV2|.|TRBD1
CASSYTPGTAYEQYF
TGTGCCAGCAGTTACACACCCGGGACAGCTTACGAGCAGTACTTC
>TRBJ2-7|TRBV6-1|.|.
CASSMTVTYEQYF
TGTGCCAGCAGCATGACGGTGACCTACGAGCAGTACTTC
>TRBJ2-5|TRBV5-4|.|.
CASSRASGTQETQYF
TGTGCCAGCAGCCGGGCGAGCGGCACCCAAGAGACCCAGTACTTC
>TRBJ2-5|TRBV5-6|.|TRBD2
CASSQGLAGLHFTQETQYF
TGTGCCAGCAGCCAAGGACTAGCTGGTCTCCATTTCACCCAAGAGACCCAGTACTTC
>TRBJ1-5|TRBV30|.|TRBD1
CAWSPPGGGRRANQPQHF
TGTGCCTGGAGTCCCCCAGGGGGGGGGCGCAGAGCCAATCAGCCCCAGCATTTT
>TRBJ1-1|TRBV25-1|.|.
CASSEGGTEAFF
TGTGCCAGCAGTGAGGGGGGCACTGAAGCTTTCTTT
>TRBJ2-2|TRBV6-1|.|TRBD2
CASSGTSGSEHTGELFF
TGTGCCAGCAGTGGGACTAGCGGGAGTGAACACACCGGGGAGCTGTTTTTT
>TRBJ2-3|TRBV10-3|.|.
CAIRGTDSTDTQYF
TGTGCCATCAGGGGGACCGATAGCACAGATACGCAGTATTTT
>TRBJ2-3|TRBV4-1|.|TRBD2
CASSELAGGITDTQYF
TGCGCCAGCAGCGAGCTAGCGGGAGGGATCACAGATACGCAGTATTTT
>TRBJ2-7|TRBV27|.|TRBD1
CASSFTGGGYEQYF
TGTGCCAGCAGTTTCACAGGGGGCGGGTACGAGCAGTACTTC
>TRBJ2-7|TRBV25-1|.|.
CASSDKGAVYEQYF
TGTGCCAGCAGTGACAAAGGGGCCGTATACGAGCAGTACTTC
>TRBJ1-5|TRBV27|few|.
CASSLRDSNQPQHF
TGTGCCAGCAGTTTACGGGACAGCAATCAGCCCCAGCATTTT
>TRBJ1-1|TRBV15|.|TRBD1
CATSPDRGPIEAFF
TGTGCCACCAGCCCGGACAGGGGGCCCATTGAAGCTTTCTTT
>TRBJ1-1|TRBV25-1|.|.
CASGQMNTEAFF
TGTGCCAGCGGCCAGATGAACACTGAAGCTTTCTTT
>TRBJ2-3|TRBV5-1|once|.
CASSYLDSYTDTQYF
TGCGCCAGCAGCTACCTAGACAGCTACACAGATACGCAGTATTTT
>TRBJ1-2|TRBV21-1|.|.
CASSEGGQTGYTF
TGTGCCAGCAGCGAAGGGGGGCAGACAGGCTACACCTTC
>TRBJ2-4|TRBV30|.|TRBD2
CAWSVKLAGAAKNIQYF
TGTGCCTGGAGTGTAAAGCTAGCGGGAGCGGCCAAAAACATTCAGTACTTC
>TRBJ2-7|TRBV28|.|.
CASSPLPGENPTYEQYF
TGTGCCAGCAGTCCTTTACCAGGCGAAAACCCAACCTACGAGCAGTACTTC
>TRBJ2-1|TRBV6-1|.|.
CASSDSYNEQFF
TGTGCCAGCTCGGACAGCTACAATGAGCAGTTCTTC
>TRBJ2-1|TRBV5-1|.|TRBD1
CASSRQGAFADEQFF
TGCGCCAGCAGTCGACAGGGGGCGTTCGCGGATGAGCAGTTCTTC
>TRBJ2-7|TRBV7-9|.|.
CASSAASNRGYEQYF
TGTGCCAGCAGCGCTGCTAGCAATAGGGGCTACGAGCAGTACTTC
>TRBJ1-1|TRBV5-6|.|.
CASSFGAGTEAFF
TGTGCCAGCAGCTTCGGAGCGGGCACTGAAGCTTTCTTT
>TRBJ1-1|TRBV10-3|.|.
CASRPGGGTEAFF
TGTGCCTCCAGGCCGGGGGGCGGCACTGAAGCTTTCTTT
>TRBJ2-3|TRBV6-1|.|.
CASSEWERGGTDTQYF
TGTGCCAGCAGTGAATGGGAAAGGGGCGGCACAGATACGCAGTATTTT
>TRBJ2-1|TRBV19|.|.
CASSNGGYNEQFF
TGTGCCAGTAGCAACGGTGGCTACAATGAGCAGTTCTTC
>TRBJ2-7|TRBV7-9|.|.
CASSRGTEYEQYF
TGTGCCAGCAGCCGCGGGACTGAATACGAGCAGTACTTC
>TRBJ2-7|TRBV14|.|.
CASKGLSYEQYF
TGTGCCAGCAAGGGCCTCTCCTACGAGCAGTACTTC
>TRBJ2-1|TRBV5-4|.|.
CASSFGSNEQFF
TGTGCCAGCAGCTTCGGGAGCAATGAGCAGTTCTTC
>TRBJ2-7|TRBV4-3|.|.
CASSQDLAGSPYEQYF
TGCGCCAGCAGCCAAGATTTGGCGGGGTCCCCCTACGAGCAGTACTTC
>TRBJ2-1|TRBV7-8|once|.
CASSLDAGNSYNEQFF
TGTGCCAGCAGCTTAGATGCAGGGAACTCCTACAATGAGCAGTTCTTC
>TRBJ1-3|TRBV4-2|.|.
CASSPQGEGSGNTIYF
TGTGCCAGCAGCCCCCAGGGAGAGGGGTCTGGAAACACCATATATTTT
>TRBJ2-2|TRBV4-3|.|TRBD2
CASSQELAGDTVEGELFF
TGCGCCAGCAGCCAAGAGCTAGCGGGCGATACGGTGGAAGGGGAGCTGTTTTTT
>TRBJ2-3|TRBV11-2|.|TRBD2
CASSSVFSASGPDTQYF
TGTGCCAGCAGTTCGGTTTTTAGCGCTAGCGGCCCAGATACGCAGTATTTT
>TRBJ2-2|TRBV18|.|.
CASSPARRAGELFF
TGTGCCAGCTCACCGGCCCGGCGGGCCGGGGAGCTGTTTTTT
>TRBJ1-1|TRBV9|.|.
CASSVDDFGVGFF
TGTGCCAGCAGCGTAGACGATTTCGGGGTTGGTTTCTTT
>TRBJ2-3|TRBV28|.|.
CASSPYQGISTDTQYF
TGTGCCAGCAGTCCCTACCAGGGCATTAGCACAGATACGCAGTATTTT
>TRBJ2-7|TRBV27|.|TRBD1
CASSPGTGGFEQYF
TGTGCCAGCAGCCCCGGGACAGGGGGTTTTGAGCAGTACTTC
>TRBJ2-7|TRBV5-5|.|.
CASSLTYEQYF
TGTGCCAGCAGCTTAACCTACGAGCAGTACTTC
>TRBJ2-1|TRBV11-2|.|.
CASSLDSTSYNEQFF
TGTGCCAGCAGCTTAGACTCCACCTCCTACAATGAGCAGTTCTTC
>TRBJ2-7|TRBV19|.|.
CASSITVSYEQYF
TGTGCCAGTAGTATAACCGTCTCCTACGAGCAGTACTTC
>TRBJ2-5|TRBV5-1|.|.
CASSLGLQETQYF
TGCGCCAGCAGCTTGGGACTCCAAGAGACCCAGTACTTC
>TRBJ2-5|TRBV7-9|.|TRBD1
CASNPTWGQGEETQYF
TGTGCCAGCAACCCGACCTGGGGGCAGGGGGAAGAGACCCAGTACTTC
>TRBJ1-2|TRBV29-1|once|TRBD1
CSVPGQGEAYYGYTF
TGCAGCGTCCCGGGACAGGGCGAGGCCTACTATGGCTACACCTTC
>TRBJ2-1|TRBV10-2|.|TRBD2
CASSDGAGDEQFF
TGCGCCAGCAGTGACGGGGCGGGAGATGAGCAGTTCTTC
>TRBJ2-1|TRBV9|.|.
CASSPPRRGGPYNEQFF
TGTGCCAGCAGCCCCCCCCGCAGGGGAGGTCCCTACAATGAGCAGTTCTTC
>TRBJ2-7|TRBV2|.|.
CASTASVSSYEQYF
TGTGCCAGCACGGCTAGCGTAAGCTCCTACGAGCAGTACTTC
>TRBJ1-3|TRBV4-1|once|.
CASSQDSRNTIYF
TGCGCCAGCAGCCAAGATAGTCGAAACACCATATATTTT
>TRBJ2-7|TRBV28|.|TRBD2
CASSLTSGRARSTYEQYF
TGTGCCAGCAGTTTAACCAGCGGGAGGGCCCGCAGTACCTACGAGCAGTACTTC
>TRBJ2-1|TRBV7-9|.|TRBD1
CASSLEQGLNNEQFF
TGTGCCAGCAGCTTAGAACAGGGGCTTAACAATGAGCAGTTCTTC
>TRBJ2-1|TRBV4-2|.|TRBD2
CASSQEDDTSGSYNEQFF
TGTGCCAGCAGCCAAGAGGATGACACTAGCGGGAGTTACAATGAGCAGTTCTTC
>TRBJ2-7|TRBV29-1|.|TRBD2
CSVVARGGLAAAYEQYF
TGCAGCGTTGTCGCGCGAGGGGGACTAGCGGCTGCCTACGAGCAGTACTTC
>TRBJ1-1|TRBV15|.|.
CATSRDLSIEGGNTEAFF
TGTGCCACCAGCAGAGATCTGTCCATTGAGGGGGGGAACACTGAAGCTTTCTTT
>TRBJ2-5|TRBV4-3|.|TRBD1
CASSLRDRGQETQYF
TGCGCCAGCAGCCTCCGGGACAGGGGTCAAGAGACCCAGTACTTC
>TRBJ1-5|TRBV6-1|.|.
CASSEVGDYSNQPQHF
TGTGCCAGCAGTGAAGTAGGGGATTATAGCAATCAGCCCCAGCATTTT
>TRBJ1-2|TRBV5-6|.|.
CASSFETADYGYTF
TGTGCCAGCAGCTTCGAGACAGCTGACTATGGCTACACCTTC
>TRBJ2-1|TRBV5-1|.|TRBD2
CASSLAGRTSGYNEQFF
TGCGCCAGCAGCTTGGCCGGGAGGACTAGCGGTTACAATGAGCAGTTCTTC
>TRBJ1-2|TRBV27|.|.
CASSGSLRVDGYTF
TGTGCCAGCAGCGGCTCCTTAAGGGTGGACGGCTACACCTTC